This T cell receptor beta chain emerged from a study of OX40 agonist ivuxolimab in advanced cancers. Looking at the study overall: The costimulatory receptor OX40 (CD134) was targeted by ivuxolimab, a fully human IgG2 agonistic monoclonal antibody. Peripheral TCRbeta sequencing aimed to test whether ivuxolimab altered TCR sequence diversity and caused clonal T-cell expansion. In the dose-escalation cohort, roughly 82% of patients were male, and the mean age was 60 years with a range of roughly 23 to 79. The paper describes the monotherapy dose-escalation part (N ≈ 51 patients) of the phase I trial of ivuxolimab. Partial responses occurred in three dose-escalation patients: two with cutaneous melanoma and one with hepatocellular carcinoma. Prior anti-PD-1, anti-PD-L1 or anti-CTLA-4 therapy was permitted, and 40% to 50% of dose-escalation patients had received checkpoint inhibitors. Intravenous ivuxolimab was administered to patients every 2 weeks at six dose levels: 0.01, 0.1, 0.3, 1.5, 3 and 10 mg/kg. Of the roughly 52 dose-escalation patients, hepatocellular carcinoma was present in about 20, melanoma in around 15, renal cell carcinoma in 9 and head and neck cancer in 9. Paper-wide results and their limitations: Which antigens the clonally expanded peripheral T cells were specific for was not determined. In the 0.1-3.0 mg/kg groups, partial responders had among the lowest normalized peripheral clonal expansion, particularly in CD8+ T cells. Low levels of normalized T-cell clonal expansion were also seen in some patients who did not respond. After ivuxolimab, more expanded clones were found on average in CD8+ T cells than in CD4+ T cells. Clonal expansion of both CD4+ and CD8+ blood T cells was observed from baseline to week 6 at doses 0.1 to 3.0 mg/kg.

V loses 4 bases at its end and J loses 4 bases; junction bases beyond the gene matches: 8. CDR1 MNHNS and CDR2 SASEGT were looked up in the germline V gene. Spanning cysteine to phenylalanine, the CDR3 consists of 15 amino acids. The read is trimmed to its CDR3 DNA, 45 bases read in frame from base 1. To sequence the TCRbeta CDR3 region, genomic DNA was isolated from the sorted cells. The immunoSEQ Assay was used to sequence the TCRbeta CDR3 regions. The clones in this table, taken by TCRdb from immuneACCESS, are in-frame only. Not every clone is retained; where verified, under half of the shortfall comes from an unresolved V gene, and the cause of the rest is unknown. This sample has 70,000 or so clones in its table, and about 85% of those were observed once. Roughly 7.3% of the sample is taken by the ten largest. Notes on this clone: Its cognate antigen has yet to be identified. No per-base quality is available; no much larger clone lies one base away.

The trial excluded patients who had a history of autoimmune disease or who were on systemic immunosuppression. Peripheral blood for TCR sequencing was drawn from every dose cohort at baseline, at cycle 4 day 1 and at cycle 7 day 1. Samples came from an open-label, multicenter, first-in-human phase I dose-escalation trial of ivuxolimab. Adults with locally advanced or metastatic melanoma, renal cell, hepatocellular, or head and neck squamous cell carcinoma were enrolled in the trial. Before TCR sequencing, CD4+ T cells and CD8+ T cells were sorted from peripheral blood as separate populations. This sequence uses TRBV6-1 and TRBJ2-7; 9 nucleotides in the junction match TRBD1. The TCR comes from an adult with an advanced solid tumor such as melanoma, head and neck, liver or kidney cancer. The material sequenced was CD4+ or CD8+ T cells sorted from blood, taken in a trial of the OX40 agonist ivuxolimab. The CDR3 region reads CASSARDRVKYEQYF. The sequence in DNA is TGTGCCAGCAGTGCCCGGGACAGGGTCAAATACGAGCAGTACTTC.